Sequencing of this TCR beta chain was carried out in a study of blood T cell repertoires in COVID-19. The overall study: Nucleic acid was either cDNA or gDNA, and it came from T cells, B-cell-depleted T cells, or PBMCs.

Germline loops: CDR1 SGHKS, CDR2 YYEKEE (reference sequence). CDR3 size: 15 residues. Trimming removed 3 bases from V and 5 bases from J; junction bases left unmatched: 5. As processed by the authors: Using reference gene primer amplification, nucleated cell counts were estimated. Assay used: immunoSEQ multiplex PCR; TCRdb lists only in-frame clones, some missing. V and J calls and clone size are given by that table; D and trimming were obtained from the DNA. The sample includes roughly 190,000 clones, about four fifths of them seen just once. Sequencing was carried out using peripheral blood. The receptor was isolated from a human donor with acute or convalescent COVID-19. The donor label of this sample is uncertain. V is TRBV5-5 and J is TRBJ1-2; 12 nucleotides match TRBD1. CDR3 loop: CASSSGQGAEYGYTF. The CDR3, as DNA: TGTGCCAGCAGCTCGGGACAGGGGGCCGAATATGGCTACACCTTC.